Given below is one T cell receptor (beta chain) in context. The sample is drawn from a study of identical twins. One entry per CDR3 protein, called by TCRdb with MiXCR from the 5' RACE reads. The data hold around 230,000 distinct CDR3 sequences, with 6.5% observed a single time. Germline V gives CDR1 MNHEY, CDR2 SVGEGT. The CDR3 has 11 residues. V shed 4 bases and J shed 5 bases, with 5 bases lying between them. This same sample was also part of a study on T cells expressing NK-cell markers. As that study records: A range of about 1.0-8% of CD8+ T cells consisted of dominant NKG2C+ clonotypes in several donors.

This TCR derives from a woman aged 18-30 years in good health. The sequenced sample was CD8+ T cells sorted from blood. The chain couples TRBV6-2 or TRBV6-3 to TRBJ2-5; D gene ambiguous. This CDR3 is CASSFLETQYF. CDR3 DNA sequence: TGTGCCAGCAGTTTCTTGGAGACCCAGTACTTC.